This note documents a single T cell receptor beta chain sequence. This clone was found a few times. Its antigen is unknown. Base qualities were left out, and no much larger clone turns up one base away. The time point label here, explained by the study, means: 20 to 30 weeks on oral tofacitinib. The label giving this sample's treatment or condition can be read as: oral pan-JAK inhibitor, 5-10 mg twice daily. Lesional scalp punch biopsies and peripheral blood were collected from alopecia areata patients. PBMCs were isolated by density centrifugation and stained for CD3, CD4 and CD8, after which CD4+ and CD8+ T cells were sorted on a FACSAria. Libraries were made using the immunoSEQ multiplex PCR assay. For TCR sequencing, RNA was extracted from every sample and reverse transcribed into cDNA to serve as template. First-strand cDNA was synthesized with SuperScript III using a 2:1 mix of oligo-dT and random hexamers. A synthetic immune receptor repertoire was used to gauge amplification bias, and whatever bias remained was removed computationally. The authors' analysis ran thus. Raw reads were preprocessed for error removal, and CDR3 was defined according to IMGT conventions as running from the conserved cysteine to phenylalanine. Clonality was computed as 1 minus the Shannon entropy, with the entropy normalized by log2 of the number of productive unique TCRs. Scalp TCRbeta sequences were cross-referenced with sorted blood CD4 and CD8 repertoires so that the CD4 or CD8 identity of scalp clones could be inferred. TCRdb took this table from immuneACCESS and kept in-frame rearrangements with V and J called. Such tables lack part of the clones; where checked against another copy, unresolved V genes explain under half of the gap, and the rest is unexplained. For V, J and clone size, that table is used; D and trimming come from the DNA. The sample profile shows 170,000 or so clones; roughly 62% of them were found once. 10% to 15% of the sample lies in the top ten.

These data are taken from a study of CD8+ T cells in alopecia areata (dated by TCRdb to between 2018 and 2020). In terms of the full investigation: Treated patients were enrolled in an open-label pilot trial of oral tofacitinib, 5 to 10 mg twice daily, for moderate-to-severe alopecia areata. Patients on tofacitinib were biopsied at baseline and after 4 and 24 weeks of treatment, and several of the patients also had a later scalp biopsy. The study used high-throughput TCRbeta sequencing to examine T cell clonal expansion in alopecia areata, in both the C3H/HeJ mouse model and human patients. TCRbeta CDR3 regions were amplified by immunoSEQ multiplex PCR with 35 Vbeta forward and 13 Jbeta reverse primers. RNA was extracted with the PAXgene miRNA kit for fixed scalp, the miRNeasy kit for PBMCs, and the RNeasy kit for mouse skin. On the human side, TCRbeta sequencing was run on scalp tissue and on sorted CD4+ and CD8+ peripheral blood T cells from healthy controls and from alopecia areata patients with either patchy or totalis/universalis disease. Disease severity in treated patients was measured with the SALT score, which quantifies the percentage of affected scalp surface area. Clonality in the scalp was compared among normal scalp (n=4), patchy alopecia areata scalp (n=8), and alopecia totalis/universalis scalp (n=8). Patients received tofacitinib for 6 to 18 months and were then followed off drug for 6 months to check for delayed response and recurrence. What the research found in general, with its limitations: TCR sequences shared between patients were less clear than in mice, possibly partly because of HLA diversity in the patient population. Many expanded lesional clones were found to persist in scalp and blood during tofacitinib treatment, and relapse after treatment cessation may be partly explained by this persistence. Compared with normal scalp, lesional scalp had higher clonality and more expanded CD8+ clones, particularly in alopecia totalis/universalis, a pattern that suggests antigenic drive. Because the treated cohort was small and had just a single nonresponder, larger studies are needed to establish links between baseline CD8+ expansion and response. Scalp clonality and the number of expanded CD8+ clones among the top 100 scalp clones were significantly decreased by tofacitinib. Scalp TCR repertoire analysis is complicated because resident alphabeta T cells in normal human skin are also sequenced, whereas mouse skin is dominated by gammadelta T cells.

The source is a human donor with alopecia areata. Specimen: CD8+ T cells sorted from blood, collected at week 24, from a patient treated with tofacitinib.

The nucleotides are TGTGCCAGCAGCTCGCAACCGGACGCCAGGGGCTACACCTTC. The resulting protein is CASSSQPDARGYTF. The rearrangement combines TRBV7-9 with TRBJ1-2, with the D segment identity uncertain. From the germline V gene (reference sequence), CDR1 is SEHNR and CDR2 is FQNEAQ. V loses 4 bases of germline sequence and J loses 8 bases, and the interval between the two ends is 17 bases. The CDR3 has 14 amino acids, counting the end cysteine and phenylalanine. Left in the record is the CDR3 DNA by itself, 42 bases read in frame from the first base.